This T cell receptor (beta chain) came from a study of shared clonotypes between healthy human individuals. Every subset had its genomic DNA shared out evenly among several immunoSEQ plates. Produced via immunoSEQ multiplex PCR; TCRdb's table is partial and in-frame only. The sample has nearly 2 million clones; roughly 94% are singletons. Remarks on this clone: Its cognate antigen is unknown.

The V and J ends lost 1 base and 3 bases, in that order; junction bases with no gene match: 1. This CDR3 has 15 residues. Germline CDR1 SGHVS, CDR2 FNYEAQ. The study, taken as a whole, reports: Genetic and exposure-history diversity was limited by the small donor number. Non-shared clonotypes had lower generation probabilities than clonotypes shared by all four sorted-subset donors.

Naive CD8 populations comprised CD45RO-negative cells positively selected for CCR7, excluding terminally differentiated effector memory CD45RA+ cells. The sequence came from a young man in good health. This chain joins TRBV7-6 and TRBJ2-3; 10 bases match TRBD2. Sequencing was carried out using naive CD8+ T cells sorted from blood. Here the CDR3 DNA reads TGTGCCAGCAGCTTAGAACTAGCGGGAACAGATACGCAGTATTTT. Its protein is CASSLELAGTDTQYF.